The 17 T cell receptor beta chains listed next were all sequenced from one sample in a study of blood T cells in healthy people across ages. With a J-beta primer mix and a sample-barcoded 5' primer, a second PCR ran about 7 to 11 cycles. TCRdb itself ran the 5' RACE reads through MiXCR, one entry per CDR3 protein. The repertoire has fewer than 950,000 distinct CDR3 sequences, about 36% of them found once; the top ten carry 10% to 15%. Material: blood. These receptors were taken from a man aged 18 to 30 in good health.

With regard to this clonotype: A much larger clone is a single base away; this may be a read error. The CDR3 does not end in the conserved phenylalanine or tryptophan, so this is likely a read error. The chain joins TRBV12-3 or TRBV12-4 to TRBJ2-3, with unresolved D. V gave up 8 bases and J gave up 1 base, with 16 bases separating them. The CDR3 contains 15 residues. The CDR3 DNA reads TGTGCCAGCTCACGAGGCAGTCCCGGCACAGATACGCAGTATTCT. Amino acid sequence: CASSRGSPGTDTQYS.

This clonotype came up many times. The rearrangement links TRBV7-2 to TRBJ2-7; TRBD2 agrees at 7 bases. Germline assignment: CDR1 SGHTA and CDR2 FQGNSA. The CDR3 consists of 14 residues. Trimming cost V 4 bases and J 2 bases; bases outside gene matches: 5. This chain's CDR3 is CASSSGTTPYEQYF. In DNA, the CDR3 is TGTGCCAGCAGCTCCGGGACTACCCCCTACGAGCAGTACTTC.

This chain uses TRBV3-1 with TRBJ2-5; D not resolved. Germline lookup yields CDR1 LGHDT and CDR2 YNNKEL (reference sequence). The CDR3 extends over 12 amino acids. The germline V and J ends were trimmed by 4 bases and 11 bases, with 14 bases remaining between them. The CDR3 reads CASSLSWAQQYF. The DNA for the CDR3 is TGTGCCAGCAGCCTTTCCTGGGCCCAGCAGTACTTC.

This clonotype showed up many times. CDR3 DNA: TGTGCCAGCGGGACTAGCGGGGTCTCAGATACGCAGTATTTT. Its translation: CASGTSGVSDTQYF. The chain is built from TRBV7-3 and TRBJ2-3; 13 bases are a match to TRBD2. The CDR3 consists of 14 residues. Trimming cost V 8 bases and J 4 bases; bases outside gene matches: 3. Germline V gives CDR1 SGHTA, CDR2 FQGTGA.

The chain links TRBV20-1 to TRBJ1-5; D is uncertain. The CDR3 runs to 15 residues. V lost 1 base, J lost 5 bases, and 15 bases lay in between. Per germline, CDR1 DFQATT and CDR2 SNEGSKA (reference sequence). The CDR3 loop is CSARGRPGRDQPQHF. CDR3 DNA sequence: TGCAGTGCTAGAGGACGACCCGGACGGGATCAGCCCCAGCATTTT.

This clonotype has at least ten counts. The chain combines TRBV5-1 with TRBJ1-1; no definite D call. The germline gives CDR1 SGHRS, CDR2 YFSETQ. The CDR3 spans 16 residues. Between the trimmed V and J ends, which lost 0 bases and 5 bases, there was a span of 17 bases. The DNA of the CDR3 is TGCGCCAGCAGCTTGGTCGGAGGGCAGAGTGGGACTGAAGCTTTCTTT. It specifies CASSLVGGQSGTEAFF. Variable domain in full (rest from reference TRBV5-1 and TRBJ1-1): KAGVTQTPRYLIKTRGQQVTLSCSPISGHRSVSWYQQTPGQGLQFLFEYFSETQRNKGNFPGRFSGRQFSNSRSEMNVSTLELGDSALYLCASSLVGGQSGTEAFFGQGTRLTVV.

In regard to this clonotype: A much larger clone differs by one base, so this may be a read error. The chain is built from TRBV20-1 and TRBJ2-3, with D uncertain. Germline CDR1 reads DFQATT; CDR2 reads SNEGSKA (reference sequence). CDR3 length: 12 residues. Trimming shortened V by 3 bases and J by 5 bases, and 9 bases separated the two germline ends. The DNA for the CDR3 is TGCAGTGCTAGGTCGCCCCTAGATACGCAGTATTTT. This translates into CSARSPLDTQYF.

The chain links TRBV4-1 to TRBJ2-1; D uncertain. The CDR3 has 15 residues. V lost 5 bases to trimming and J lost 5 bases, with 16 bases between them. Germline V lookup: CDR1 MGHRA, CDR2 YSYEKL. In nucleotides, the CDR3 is TGCGCCAGCAGCGACGCCCCGGAACCCAACAATGAGCAGTTCTTC. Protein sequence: CASSDAPEPNNEQFF.

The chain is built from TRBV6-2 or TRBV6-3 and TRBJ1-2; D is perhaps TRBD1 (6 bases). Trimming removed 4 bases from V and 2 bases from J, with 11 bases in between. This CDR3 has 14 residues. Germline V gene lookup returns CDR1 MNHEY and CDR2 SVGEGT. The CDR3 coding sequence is TGTGCCAGCAGTTTTACAGGGAGGAACTATGGCTACACCTTC. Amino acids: CASSFTGRNYGYTF.

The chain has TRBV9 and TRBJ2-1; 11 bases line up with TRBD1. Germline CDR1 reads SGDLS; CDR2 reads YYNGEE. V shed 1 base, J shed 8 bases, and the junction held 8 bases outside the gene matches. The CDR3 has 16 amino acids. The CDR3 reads CASSVSRDRGEDEQFF. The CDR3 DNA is TGTGCCAGCAGCGTATCCCGGGACAGGGGGGAAGATGAGCAGTTCTTC.

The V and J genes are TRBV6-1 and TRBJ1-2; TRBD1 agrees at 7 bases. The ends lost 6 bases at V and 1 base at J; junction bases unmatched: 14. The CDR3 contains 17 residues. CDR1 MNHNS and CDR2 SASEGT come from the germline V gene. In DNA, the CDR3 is TGTGCCAGCAGGACCGACCGGGACAGAGGCTATAACTATGGCTACACCTTC. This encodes CASRTDRDRGYNYGYTF.

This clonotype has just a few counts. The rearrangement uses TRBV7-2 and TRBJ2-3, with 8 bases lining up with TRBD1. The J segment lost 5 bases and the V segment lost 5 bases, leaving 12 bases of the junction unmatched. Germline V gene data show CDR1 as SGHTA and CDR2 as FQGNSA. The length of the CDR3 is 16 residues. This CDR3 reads CASSVGQGALRDTQYF. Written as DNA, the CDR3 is TGTGCCAGCAGCGTCGGACAGGGTGCCCTCAGAGATACGCAGTATTTT.

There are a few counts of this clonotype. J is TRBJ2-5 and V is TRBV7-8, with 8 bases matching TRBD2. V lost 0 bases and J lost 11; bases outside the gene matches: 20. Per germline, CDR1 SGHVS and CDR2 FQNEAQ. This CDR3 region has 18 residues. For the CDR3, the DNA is TGTGCCAGCAGCTTAGCGAGGGCGGGACTAGAAAGGGTTATTGAGCAGTACTTC. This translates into CASSLARAGLERVIEQYF.

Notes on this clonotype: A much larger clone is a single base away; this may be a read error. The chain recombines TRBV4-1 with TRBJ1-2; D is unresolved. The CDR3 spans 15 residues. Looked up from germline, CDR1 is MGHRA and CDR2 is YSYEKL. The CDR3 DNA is TGCGCCGGCAGCCCCAGTCGAGGGCGAAACTATGGCTACACCTTC. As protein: CAGSPSRGRNYGYTF.

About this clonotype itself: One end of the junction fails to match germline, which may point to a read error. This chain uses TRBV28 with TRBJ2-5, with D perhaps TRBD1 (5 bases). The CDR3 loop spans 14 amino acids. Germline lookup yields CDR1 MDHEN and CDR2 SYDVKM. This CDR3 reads CANSYLDSQETQYF. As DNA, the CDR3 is TGTGCCAACAGTTACCTTGACAGTCAAGAGACCCAGTACTTC.

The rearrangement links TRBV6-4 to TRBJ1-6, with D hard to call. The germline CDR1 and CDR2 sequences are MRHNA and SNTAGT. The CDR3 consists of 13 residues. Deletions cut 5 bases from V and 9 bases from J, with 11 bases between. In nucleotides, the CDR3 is TGTGCCAGCAGTCCTCTTACCGGTTCACCCCTCCACTTT. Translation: CASSPLTGSPLHF.

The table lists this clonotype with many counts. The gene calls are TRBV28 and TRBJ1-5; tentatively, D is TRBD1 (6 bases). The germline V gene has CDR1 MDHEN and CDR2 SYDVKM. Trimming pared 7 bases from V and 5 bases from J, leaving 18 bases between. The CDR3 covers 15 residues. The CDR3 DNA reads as TGTGCCAGCAACCTTAAACGGACAGCTCATCAGCCCCAGCATTTT. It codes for CASNLKRTAHQPQHF.